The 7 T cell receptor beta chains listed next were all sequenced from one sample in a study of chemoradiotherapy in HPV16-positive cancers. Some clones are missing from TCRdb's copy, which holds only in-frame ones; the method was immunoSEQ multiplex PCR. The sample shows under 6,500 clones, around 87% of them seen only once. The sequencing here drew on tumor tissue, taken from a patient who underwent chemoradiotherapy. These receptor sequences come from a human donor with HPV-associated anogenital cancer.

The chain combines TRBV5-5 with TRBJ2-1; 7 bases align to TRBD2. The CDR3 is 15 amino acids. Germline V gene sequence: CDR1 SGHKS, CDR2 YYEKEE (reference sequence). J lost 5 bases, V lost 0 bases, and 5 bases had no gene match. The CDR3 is CASSLGGSPHNEQFF. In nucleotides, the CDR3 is TGTGCCAGCAGCTTGGGCGGGAGTCCTCACAATGAGCAGTTCTTC.

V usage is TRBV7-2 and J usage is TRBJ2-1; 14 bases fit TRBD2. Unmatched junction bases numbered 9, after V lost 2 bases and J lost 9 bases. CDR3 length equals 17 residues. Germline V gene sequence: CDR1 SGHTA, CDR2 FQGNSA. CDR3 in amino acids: CASSLSGLAGVIGEQFF. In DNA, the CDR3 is TGTGCCAGCAGCTTATCGGGACTAGCGGGAGTTATCGGTGAGCAGTTCTTC.

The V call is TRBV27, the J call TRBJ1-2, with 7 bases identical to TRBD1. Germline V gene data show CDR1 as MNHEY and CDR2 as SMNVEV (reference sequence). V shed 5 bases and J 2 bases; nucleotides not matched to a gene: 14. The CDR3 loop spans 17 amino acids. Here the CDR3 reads CASSQKPQGMGNYGYTF. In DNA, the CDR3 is TGTGCCAGCAGTCAAAAACCACAGGGGATGGGGAACTATGGCTACACCTTC.

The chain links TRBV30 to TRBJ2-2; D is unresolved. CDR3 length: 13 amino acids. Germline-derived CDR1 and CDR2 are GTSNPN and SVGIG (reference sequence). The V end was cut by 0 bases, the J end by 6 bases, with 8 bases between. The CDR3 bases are TGTGCCTGGAGTGTACATGACGCCGGGGAGCTGTTTTTT. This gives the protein CAWSVHDAGELFF.

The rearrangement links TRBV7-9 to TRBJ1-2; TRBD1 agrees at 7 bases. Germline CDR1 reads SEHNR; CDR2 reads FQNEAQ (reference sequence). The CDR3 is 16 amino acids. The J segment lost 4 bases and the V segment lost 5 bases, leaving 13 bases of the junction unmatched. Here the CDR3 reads CASSPADGGGPYGYTF. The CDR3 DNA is TGTGCCAGCAGCCCCGCCGACGGAGGGGGCCCCTATGGCTACACCTTC.

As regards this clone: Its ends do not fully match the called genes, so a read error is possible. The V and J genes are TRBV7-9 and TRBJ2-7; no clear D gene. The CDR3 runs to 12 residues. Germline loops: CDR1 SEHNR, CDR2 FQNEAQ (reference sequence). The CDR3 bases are TGTGTCAGCAGCTTAGGCAGTTACGAGCAGTACTTC. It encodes CVSSLGSYEQYF.

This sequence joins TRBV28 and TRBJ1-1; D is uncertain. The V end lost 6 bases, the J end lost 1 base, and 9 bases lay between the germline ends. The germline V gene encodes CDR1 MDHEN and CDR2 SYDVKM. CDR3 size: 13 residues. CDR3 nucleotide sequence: TGTGCCAGCAGGAAGCACGGGAACACTGAAGCTTTCTTT. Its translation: CASRKHGNTEAFF. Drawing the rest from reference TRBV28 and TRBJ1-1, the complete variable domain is DVKVTQSSRYLVKRTGEKVFLECVQDMDHENMFWYRQDPGLGLRLIYFSYDVKMKEKGDIPEGYSVSREKKERFSLILESASTNQTSMYLCASRKHGNTEAFFGQGTRLTVV.